The 25 T cell receptor beta chains presented below share a single source sample, sequenced in a study of T cell repertoires in cytomegalovirus infection. TCRdb re-called the reads through MiXCR, storing one row per CDR3 protein. The data contain 150,000 to 200,000 distinct CDR3 sequences, 8.5% to 10% of them singletons. The sample comprised PBMCs. Every receptor here comes from a human donor in good health (CMV status not recorded). Some clones in this sample may be carry-over from other donors' samples.

This clonotype was seen repeatedly, ten times or more. V gene TRBV7-6 combines with J gene TRBJ2-2, with 7 bases matching TRBD2. There are 17 residues in the CDR3. The V gene's germline CDR1 is SGHVS and CDR2 FNYEAQ. The J segment lost 2 bases and the V segment lost 2 bases, leaving 8 bases of the junction unmatched. The CDR3 here is CASSLFTGGTNTGELFF. For the CDR3, the DNA is TGTGCCAGCAGCTTATTCACGGGAGGCACAAACACCGGGGAGCTGTTTTTT.

This clonotype was seen repeatedly, ten times or more. CDR3 DNA: TGTGCCAGCAGCCCAACGGGTTTGCAGTACTTC. It yields the protein CASSPTGLQYF. The chain joins TRBV7-2 to TRBJ2-7; D is ambiguous. Trimming pared 5 bases from V and 9 bases from J, leaving 11 bases between. The CDR3 runs 11 residues. Germline CDR1 SGHTA, CDR2 FQGNSA.

This chain uses TRBV2 with TRBJ1-2; possibly TRBD1 for D (6 bases). The CDR3 totals 12 residues. The V and J ends lost 8 bases and 4 bases respectively, with 11 bases between them. Germline CDR1 reads SNHLY; CDR2 reads FYNNEI. CDR3 loop: CASQGQSYGYTF. In DNA form, the CDR3 reads TGTGCCAGCCAAGGACAGAGCTATGGCTACACCTTC.

This clonotype appeared many times. The chain is built from TRBV2 and TRBJ1-5; TRBD1 is a possible D gene (5 bases). The CDR3 is made up of 15 amino acids. Trimming shortened V by 5 bases and J by 5 bases, and 16 bases separated the two germline ends. The germline CDR1 and CDR2 sequences are SNHLY and FYNNEI. CDR3 sequence (DNA): TGTGCCAGCAGTCCCCAGGCAGGGAGTTATCAGCCCCAGCATTTT. Translating gives CASSPQAGSYQPQHF. Looking up the rest from reference TRBV2 and TRBJ1-5 gives the full variable domain: EPEVTQTPSHQVTQMGQEVILRCVPISNHLYFYWYRQILGQKVEFLVSFYNNEISEKSEIFDDQFSVERPDGSNFTLKIRSTKLEDSAMYFCASSPQAGSYQPQHFGDGTRLSIL.

The sample holds many counts of this clonotype. The chain recombines TRBV5-4 with TRBJ2-2; possible D gene TRBD1, 6 bases. Germline lookup yields CDR1 SGHNT and CDR2 YYREEE (reference sequence). The V gene lost 3 bases and the J gene lost 2 bases, with 14 bases spanning the gap. The CDR3 is 16 amino acids. The CDR3 is CASSSKTTGNTGELFF. The CDR3 DNA is TGTGCCAGCAGCTCAAAAACGACAGGAAACACCGGGGAGCTGTTTTTT.

This clonotype showed up just a few times. The chain combines TRBV14 with TRBJ1-3, with 10 nucleotides matching TRBD1. The ends lost 6 bases at V and 0 bases at J; junction bases unmatched: 8. This CDR3 is 17 amino acids long. CDR1 SGHDN and CDR2 FVKESK come from the germline V gene. The CDR3 nucleotides are TGTGCCAGCAGACGGACAGGGGGGCCGAGCTCTGGAAACACCATATATTTT. This codes for CASRRTGGPSSGNTIYF.

This clonotype occurred many times. The chain couples TRBV28 to TRBJ2-1; 7 positions agree with TRBD2. After removal of 5 bases from V and 0 bases from J, the junction contained 10 bases not matched to a gene. This CDR3 is 17 amino acids long. Germline V gene lookup returns CDR1 MDHEN and CDR2 SYDVKM. In nucleotides, the CDR3 is TGTGCCAGCAGTCTCATATCGACTAGCAGCTCCTACAATGAGCAGTTCTTC. The encoded protein is CASSLISTSSSYNEQFF.

This clonotype was counted at least ten times. V is TRBV7-6 and J is TRBJ2-7, with a tentative D call TRBD1 (6 bases). Germline loops: CDR1 SGHVS, CDR2 FNYEAQ. Trimming shortened V by 5 bases and J by 2 bases, and 10 bases separated the two germline ends. CDR3 length equals 13 residues. This CDR3 reads CASSHDRTYEQYF. CDR3 nucleotides: TGTGCCAGCAGCCACGACAGGACCTACGAGCAGTACTTC.

This clonotype has more than one count but fewer than ten. This chain joins TRBV11-2 and TRBJ2-7, with 9 bases fitting TRBD1. In germline, CDR1 is SGHAT, CDR2 FQNNGV. This CDR3 is built from 14 residues. The V segment lost 5 bases and the J segment 2 bases; nucleotides outside the gene matches: 4. The DNA for the CDR3 is TGTGCCAGCAGCGCCGGGACAGGGCCCTACGAGCAGTACTTC. This gives the protein CASSAGTGPYEQYF.

This clonotype was detected many times. This rearrangement joins TRBV7-6 to TRBJ2-2; D call uncertain. This CDR3 is 14 amino acids long. CDR1 is SGHVS and CDR2 is FNYEAQ in the germline V gene. Trimming stripped 1 base from V and 5 bases from J, with 8 bases between. This CDR3 is CASSLGVGTGELFF. CDR3 DNA: TGTGCCAGCAGCTTAGGAGTTGGAACCGGGGAGCTGTTTTTT. Full variable domain (missing parts from reference TRBV7-6 and TRBJ2-2): GAGVSQSPRYKVTKRGQDVALRCDPISGHVSLYWYRQALGQGPEFLTYFNYEAQQDKSGLPNDRFSAERPEGSISTLTIQRTEQRDSAMYRCASSLGVGTGELFFGEGSRLTVL.

This clonotype was recorded at least ten times. The V gene is TRBV7-3, the J gene TRBJ2-3; TRBD2 matches 7 bases. The CDR3 sequence is 16 residues long. Germline V gene lookup returns CDR1 SGHTA and CDR2 FQGTGA. V gave up 3 bases and J gave up 4 bases; unmatched junction bases: 10. CDR3 bases: TGTGCCAGCAGCTTCATCAGCGGGACGGGAGCAGATACGCAGTATTTT. Amino acids: CASSFISGTGADTQYF.

This clonotype was recorded many times. The chain uses TRBV20-1 and TRBJ1-3; TRBD1 is a possible D gene (6 bases). Trimming removed 0 bases from V and 0 bases from J, with 18 bases in between. The V gene's germline CDR1 is DFQATT and CDR2 SNEGSKA (reference sequence). CDR3 length: 18 residues. CDR3 sequence: CSARDKLTGAYSGNTIYF. For the CDR3, the DNA is TGCAGTGCTAGAGATAAATTGACGGGGGCATACTCTGGAAACACCATATATTTT.

Ten or more counts support this clonotype. The chain links TRBV7-2 to TRBJ1-2; 8 positions agree with TRBD1. Germline V CDR1 and CDR2: SGHTA, FQGNSA. This CDR3 has 14 amino acids. The V segment lost 5 bases and the J segment 3 bases; nucleotides outside the gene matches: 5. This chain's CDR3 is CASSHGQGDYGYTF. CDR3 sequence (DNA): TGTGCCAGCAGCCATGGACAGGGTGACTATGGCTACACCTTC. Complete variable domain (other parts from reference TRBV7-2 and TRBJ1-2): GAGVSQSPSNKVTEKGKDVELRCDPISGHTALYWYRQSLGQGLEFLIYFQGNSAPDKSGLPSDRFSAERTGGSVSTLTIQRTQQEDSAVYLCASSHGQGDYGYTFGSGTRLTVV.

This clonotype was observed at least ten times. The chain uses TRBV14 and TRBJ1-2; TRBD1 is a possible D gene (5 bases). Trimming took 1 base from V and 8 from J, leaving 11 bases between them. CDR1 and CDR2 (germline): SGHDN, FVKESK. This CDR3 has 13 residues. The CDR3 DNA reads as TGTGCCAGCAGCCAAGCAGGGATCGGGGGCTACACCTTC. Protein: CASSQAGIGGYTF. Complete variable domain (other parts from reference TRBV14 and TRBJ1-2): EAGVTQFPSHSVIEKGQTVTLRCDPISGHDNLYWYRRVMGKEIKFLLHFVKESKQDESGMPNNRFLAERTGGTYSTLKVQPAELEDSGVYFCASSQAGIGGYTFGSGTRLTVV.

Ten or more counts support this clonotype. The chain is built from TRBV7-2 and TRBJ2-6; D may correspond to TRBD1 or TRBD2 (5 bases each). V lost 2 bases to trimming and J lost 0 bases, with 11 bases between them. This CDR3 is 17 amino acids long. The V gene's germline CDR1 is SGHTA and CDR2 FQGNSA. The CDR3 DNA reads as TGTGCCAGCAGCTTATCCGGGACGGCCTCTGGGGCCAACGTCCTGACTTTC. Its protein is CASSLSGTASGANVLTF.

This clonotype has at least ten counts. The V call is TRBV29-1, the J call TRBJ2-3; perhaps D is TRBD1 or TRBD2 (5 bases each). The germline V and J ends were trimmed by 1 base and 6 bases, with 17 bases remaining between them. The CDR3 runs to 15 residues. The germline V gene has CDR1 SQVTM and CDR2 ANQGSEA. CDR3 residues: CSVEAYGTPRDTQYF. The CDR3, as DNA: TGCAGCGTTGAAGCCTATGGGACCCCACGGGATACGCAGTATTTT.

This clonotype was observed a handful of times. V gene TRBV20-1 combines with J gene TRBJ2-7, with TRBD2 identical over 11 bases. The V gene end was trimmed by 4 bases and the J gene end by 2 bases; junction bases not matched to a gene: 7. Germline CDR1 and CDR2: DFQATT and SNEGSKA (reference sequence). This CDR3 region has 15 residues. CDR3 in DNA: TGCAGTGCTACCCTTAGCGGGAGGGCCACCTACGAGCAGTACTTC. It specifies CSATLSGRATYEQYF.

A word on this clonotype: It may be a read error: a sequence one base away is much more abundant. The V call is TRBV7-6, the J call TRBJ1-2; no clear D gene. From germline, CDR1 is SGHVS and CDR2 FNYEAQ. The CDR3 is 12 amino acids. The CDR3 coding sequence is TGTACCAGCAGCTTACAGCGCTATGGCTACACCTTC. This gives the protein CTSSLQRYGYTF.

This clonotype appeared many times. V and J are TRBV7-2 and TRBJ2-5, with D maybe TRBD1 (6 bases). CDR3 length: 15 residues. With 2 bases removed from V and 5 bases from J, the gap between germline ends came to 15 bases. Looked up from germline, CDR1 is SGHTA and CDR2 is FQGNSA. Here the CDR3 DNA reads TGTGCCAGCAGCTTAAGGGCAGGGGATCGCGAGACCCAGTACTTC. As protein: CASSLRAGDRETQYF.

The chain joins TRBV20-1 to TRBJ1-4; perhaps TRBD1 as D (5 bases). V was pared by 6 bases and J by 7 bases, with 18 bases between. The germline gives CDR1 DFQATT, CDR2 SNEGSKA (reference sequence). The CDR3 runs 14 residues. The CDR3 DNA reads TGCAGTGCCGCCGCGGGAGGGGAGGGTGAAAAACTGTTTTTT. Its protein is CSAAAGGEGEKLFF.

As to this clonotype: A read error may be the cause here, since a much bigger clone is one base away. V and J are TRBV7-8 and TRBJ1-5; a weak D match, TRBD1 (6 bases). The germline V gene encodes CDR1 SGHVS and CDR2 FQNEAQ. The CDR3 sequence is 14 residues long. Trimming took off 5 bases at V and 4 bases at J, with 12 bases between the two ends. CDR3 residues: CASSTQGTNQPQHF. CDR3 in DNA: TGTGCCAGCAGCACTCAGGGGACGAATCAGCCCCAGCATTTT.

In its sample, this clonotype was seen many times. In DNA form, the CDR3 reads TGTGCCAGCAGCCTGACAGGGAATCAGCCCCAGCATTTT. This translates into CASSLTGNQPQHF. The rearrangement links TRBV7-3 to TRBJ1-5, with 7 bases fitting TRBD1. CDR1 SGHTA and CDR2 FQGTGA come from the germline V gene. Trimming took 5 bases from V and 4 from J; bases not matched to a gene: 2. The CDR3 contains 13 residues.

Many counts were recorded for this clonotype. The chain carries TRBV6-5 and TRBJ2-1; 10 positions agree with TRBD2. The CDR3 has 16 amino acids. Germline V gene data show CDR1 as MNHEY and CDR2 as SVGAGI. The ends lost 8 bases at V and 4 bases at J; junction bases unmatched: 11. The CDR3, as DNA: TGTGCCAGCGGGAGGGTAGCGGGAGGAGGTTACAATGAGCAGTTCTTC. It yields the protein CASGRVAGGGYNEQFF.

By frequency in the sample, this clonotype is medium-sized. The genes are TRBV7-6 and TRBJ1-1; D is possibly TRBD1 (5 bases). The CDR3 is made up of 13 amino acids. V lost 4 bases and J 1 base, leaving 7 bases between the germline ends. The V gene's germline CDR1 is SGHVS and CDR2 FNYEAQ. CDR3 sequence: CASSSTENTEAFF. For the CDR3, the DNA is TGTGCCAGCAGCTCGACAGAGAACACTGAAGCTTTCTTT.

This clonotype was seen ten or more times. V usage is TRBV7-2 and J usage is TRBJ2-3, with unresolved D. This CDR3 is 14 amino acids long. Germline lookup yields CDR1 SGHTA and CDR2 FQGNSA. Trimming took 1 base from V and 4 from J, leaving 9 bases between them. As DNA, the CDR3 is TGTGCCAGCAGCTTAGTAGGCGGTCCAGATACGCAGTATTTT. This sequence encodes CASSLVGGPDTQYF.